Sequencing of this T cell receptor (beta chain) was carried out in a study of T cells in Graves' hyperthyroidism and ophthalmopathy (dated by TCRdb to between 2017 and 2020). As for the study more broadly: Peripheral blood was collected at initial diagnosis, before any treatment. TCR V-J signatures able to tell the groups apart were searched for in a discovery cohort of 100 patients, of whom 43 had Graves' ophthalmopathy and around 58 had stable Graves' hyperthyroidism. The study also compared thyroid tissue and blood T-cell repertoires from over 5 Graves' hyperthyroidism patients. After blood sampling, hyperthyroidism patients were treated with methimazole at a starting dose of 30 mg daily, and ophthalmopathy patients were treated with high-dose intravenous methylprednisolone. For training and testing, the 100 or so patients in the discovery cohort were randomly divided in a 7:3 ratio. Prospective prediction of ophthalmopathy was tested in an independent validation cohort consisting of 18 hyperthyroidism patients and about 17 patients who later progressed to ophthalmopathy. The paper describes TCR Vbeta CDR3 sequencing of 135 peripheral blood samples, made up of about 41 ophthalmopathy patients, 70 to 75 hyperthyroidism patients and 17 progressor patients.

Overall study results and their limits: Most expanded thyroid clonotypes (frequency above 0.001) were also found in blood, which suggests that blood repertoires may mirror thyroid immune responses. No statistical method was used to set the sample size in advance, and investigators knew the group allocation. In validation, the model predicted progression to ophthalmopathy a median of 6.5 months before onset, with over 55% sensitivity and about 72% specificity. A model built on a 13 V-J signature distinguished ophthalmopathy from stable hyperthyroidism, reaching around 88% sensitivity and around 81% specificity in cross-validation and 80%/75% in testing.

The CDR3 sequence holds 13 residues, the cysteine and phenylalanine included. Just the 39-base CDR3 DNA is kept, in frame starting at base 1. Trimming removed 0 bases from V and 3 bases from J, leaving 6 bases between the germline ends. The germline V gene sets CDR1 to SNHLY and CDR2 to FYNNEI. TCR beta CDR3 regions were amplified from RNA transcripts. The first round of RT-PCR for the TCR CDR3 was performed with the HTBI primer set and the Qiagen OneStep RT-PCR kit. A second multiplex PCR round built the libraries, followed by size selection and purification. Libraries were sequenced paired-end with 100 bp reads on an Illumina HiSeq2000. Regarding the original processing steps: Raw data were processed with SOAPnuke, discarding reads with adapters, uncalled bases, mean Phred below 15, or no exact constant-primer or identifier match. High-quality paired reads were merged using COPE v1.2.5, and each unique nucleotide sequence was defined as a clonotype. MiTCR v1.1 was used to align the clonotypes against IMGT TRBV, TRBD and TRBJ reference segments. The analysis was restricted to V-J combinations with a frequency above 0.0001, which together covered 99.2% of the repertoires. A TCS score was defined as the ratio between F50 (clonal expansion) and ExV (chaos), using BLOSUM62-based TCRdist between CDR3 peptides within each V-J. Welch's t-statistics and random forest reduced around 510 V-J features to fewer than 15, which were used in a naive Bayes classifier (R e1071). TCRdb reworked the public reads: Q25 trimming with fastp, MiXCR clone assembly, productive beta chains retained. Every distinct CDR3 protein forms one entry, paired with its most common genes and DNA. The authors' filters were not applied to this entry. This sample comprises some 460,000 distinct CDR3 sequences, around 16% of them detected only once. The ten largest clones add up to roughly 7.4% of the sample.

This clonotype was counted many times. Its antigen has not been determined. The record has no base qualities; no much larger clone is one base away. Graves' hyperthyroidism was defined as stable when no progression to ophthalmopathy occurred over 18 months of follow-up. The hyperthyroidism patients were between 18 and 65 years old and newly diagnosed, with a disease duration of less than 2 months. The study excluded patients with uncontrolled infections, other autoimmune diseases, pregnancy or lactation. Diagnoses relied on clinical symptoms, serum thyroxine and TRAb, thyroid ultrasound and orbital computed tomography. PBMCs were isolated from 7.5 to 10 ml of fresh peripheral blood by Ficoll-Paque density gradient centrifugation. Total RNA was extracted with Trizol reagent, and quality was checked on an Agilent 2100 Bioanalyzer.

The sequencing input was blood. The chain employs TRBV2 and TRBJ2-7; the D segment cannot be called with confidence. This clonotype was sampled from a woman younger than 30 with Graves' hyperthyroidism. Here the CDR3 is given as CASSEARLYEQYF. In nucleotides, the sequence is TGTGCCAGCAGTGAAGCCAGGCTCTACGAGCAGTACTTC.